The 3 T cell receptor beta chains presented below share a single source sample, sequenced in a study of blood T cell repertoires in COVID-19. Repertoires were generated with immunoSEQ multiplex PCR, while TCRdb's copy carries only in-frame clones and drops some. The repertoire has 48,000 or so clones, more than 70% of them found once; the top ten carry 5% to 7%. The material sequenced was peripheral blood. These receptors were collected from a woman aged 60-70 years with acute or convalescent COVID-19.

The chain joins TRBV9 to TRBJ2-7; TRBD2 agrees at 10 bases. Germline CDR1 reads SGDLS; CDR2 reads YYNGEE. V gave up 0 bases and J gave up 1 base; unmatched junction bases: 1. The CDR3 is 15 amino acids. The CDR3 loop reads CASSVEAGGSYEQYF. The CDR3, as DNA: TGTGCCAGCAGCGTAGAAGCGGGAGGGTCCTACGAGCAGTACTTC.

This clone was observed a single time. The DNA of the CDR3 is TGTGCCAGCAGCCAAACGCGGGAGCAGTACTTC. Protein: CASSQTREQYF. V usage is TRBV7-2 and J usage is TRBJ2-7; D gene uncertain. Germline V CDR1 and CDR2: SGHTA, FQGNSA. V was trimmed by 5 bases and J by 7 bases, leaving 9 bases between them. The CDR3 runs 11 residues.

The rearrangement uses TRBV5-1 and TRBJ2-5, with 7 bases aligning to TRBD2. Trimming cost V 6 bases and J 3 bases; bases outside gene matches: 5. The V gene's germline CDR1 is SGHRS and CDR2 YFSETQ. This CDR3 contains 13 residues. The CDR3 sequence is CASKVGGKETQYF. CDR3 in DNA: TGCGCCAGCAAAGTGGGGGGGAAAGAGACCCAGTACTTC.